This T cell receptor (beta chain) was recorded in a study of T cell repertoires in cytomegalovirus infection. Points from the study as a whole: The ex vivo response was dominated by HLA-C-restricted CMV-specific TCR beta clonotypes.

TCRdb re-analysed the reads in MiXCR, keeping a single row per CDR3 protein. The sample has about 160,000 distinct CDR3 sequences, about 20% seen once. This CDR3 has 12 amino acids. The V end was cut by 2 bases, the J end by 5 bases, with 4 bases between. Germline V lookup: CDR1 ENHRY, CDR2 SYGVKD. Remarks on this clonotype: Antigen unknown.

The sample consisted of CD8+ T cells from cultured PBMCs, taken from culture after CMV antigen stimulation. The source of this sequence is a human donor in good health (CMV status not recorded). Some clones in this sample may be carry-over from other donors' samples. This sequence joins TRBV10-3 and TRBJ2-1; D unclear. CDR3 nucleotides: TGTGCCATCAGTGAGAGTGACAATGAGCAGTTCTTC. It is translated as CAISESDNEQFF.